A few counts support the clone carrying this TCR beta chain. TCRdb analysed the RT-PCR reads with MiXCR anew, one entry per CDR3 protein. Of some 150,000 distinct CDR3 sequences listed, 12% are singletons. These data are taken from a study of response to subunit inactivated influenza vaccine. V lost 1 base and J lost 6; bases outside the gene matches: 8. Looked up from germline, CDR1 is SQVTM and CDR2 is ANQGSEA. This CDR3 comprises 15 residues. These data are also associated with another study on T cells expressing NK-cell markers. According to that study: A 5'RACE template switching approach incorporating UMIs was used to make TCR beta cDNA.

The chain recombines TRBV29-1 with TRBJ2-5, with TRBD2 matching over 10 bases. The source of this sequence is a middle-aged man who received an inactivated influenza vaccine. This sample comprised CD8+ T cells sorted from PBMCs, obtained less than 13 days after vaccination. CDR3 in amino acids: CSVEAPSGSEKTQYF. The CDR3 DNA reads TGCAGCGTTGAAGCGCCTAGCGGGAGCGAAAAGACCCAGTACTTC.